This T cell receptor (beta chain) was sequenced during a study of vaccination and CD4 T cells after COVID-19 (dated 2022 in TCRdb). Describing the broader study: Every convalescent patient had a positive nasal swab PCR test for SARS-CoV-2, with mild disease in roughly ten patients and severe disease in one. In the convalescent cohort there were six males and four females, among whom were two Hispanic individuals, seven Caucasians, two Asians and one multiracial person. Two doses of either the Pfizer-BioNTech BNT162b2 vaccine (n=8) or the Moderna mRNA-1273 vaccine (n=2) were administered to participants. Post-COVID blood samples from convalescent patients were collected a median of around 110 days after diagnosis, with a range of roughly 35 to 180 days. Post-vaccine blood samples were collected a median of about 66 days after the second vaccine dose, ranging from roughly 12 to 241 days. For stimulating the cultures, overlapping spike peptide pools were used, derived from SARS-CoV-2 as well as from the common cold coronaviruses HCoV-NL63, HCoV-OC43 and HCoV-229E. Control cultures used a CEFX viral epitope pool as positive control, an HIV-1 Nef peptide pool as negative control, or no peptide. In under twelve COVID-19 convalescent patients and a few infection-naive healthy vaccine recipients, researchers compared the spike-specific CD4+ TCR repertoire from before mRNA vaccination with the repertoire from after.

Of note for this clonotype: Its binding antigen is unknown. Per-base quality was not reported, and no clone a single base away is much larger than it.

Sample treatment or condition, as interpreted from the label and publication: roughly nine-day PBMC culture with coronavirus spike peptide pools or control peptides (ViraFEST assay). The study used the ViraFEST assay, which expanded antigen-specific T cells with peptide pools and then identified expanded clonotypes by TCR sequencing. Positive SARS-CoV-2 PCR tests in the convalescent patients dated from March to December 2020, before Alpha, Beta and Delta variants emerged in the United States. Some 2 million PBMCs per well were cultured in IMDM with roughly 5% human AB serum and roughly 9.3 IU/ml IL-2, plus 10 ug/ml peptide pools. On days 3 and 7, half of the culture medium was replaced with fresh IL-2-containing medium. Once the cells had been in culture for roughly 10 days, the EasySep CD4+ T cell isolation kit was used to isolate CD4+ T cells by negative selection. Ficoll-Paque Plus gradient centrifugation was used to isolate PBMCs from whole blood, and the isolated PBMCs were then either used fresh or cryopreserved at -140C. Each culture condition was generally run in triplicate wells.

Library preparation used PCR. DNA from cultured CD4+ T cells underwent TCR sequencing with the Oncomine TCR Beta short-read assay at the Johns Hopkins FTIC core. Genomic DNA was extracted from the cultured CD4+ T cells with the QIAamp micro DNA kit. Oncomine TCR Beta libraries from cultured CD4+ T cells were pooled using unique dual indexes and sequenced on an Illumina iSeq 100. In the authors' own workflow: Non-productive sequences were removed, and CDR3s not starting with C, not ending with F or W, or shorter than 7 amino acids were discarded. The MANAFEST web application was used to identify antigen-specific clonotypes by comparing peptide-stimulated wells against reference wells and other culture wells. Positive clones required FDR below 0.05, an odds ratio above 5, and productive frequency above 0.1% in at least two of three replicate wells. A clonotype was classed as cross-reactive if the clonotype showed significant expansion both in SARS-CoV-2 spike wells and in at least one common cold coronavirus spike condition. Using R version 3.6.1, CDR3 homology was evaluated through Levenshtein distances (stringdist) along with unrooted phylogenetic trees (ape). The public reads were reanalyzed by TCRdb: fastp trimming at Q25, MiXCR alignment, in-frame beta chains only. One record per CDR3 amino acid sequence lists the most common genes and DNA. The V and J calls shown here were made by TCRdb, not taken from the authors' results. For this sample the table gives 20,000 to 30,000 distinct CDR3 sequences, of which approximately 50% were detected only once. About 3% of the sample comes from the top ten.

Overall study results and their limits: In convalescent patients, nearly all vaccine-specific clones (304 of 307) were found to be mono-reactive for SARS-CoV-2 spike rather than cross-reactive with common cold coronaviruses. Among convalescent patients, a median around 89% of the SARS-CoV-2-reactive clones seen after vaccination appeared only after vaccination, which suggests priming specific to the vaccine. The median number of SARS-CoV-2-reactive clonotypes rose from under 25 after infection to roughly 38 after vaccination, but the change was not significant. Only a relatively small number of convalescent patients were included in the study, and early timepoints following natural infection were not analyzed.

The V and J ends are trimmed by 3 bases and 1 base, leaving 6 bases between them. CDR3 length: 13 amino acids, cysteine to phenylalanine. Only the CDR3 portion is preserved as DNA: 39 bases, with reading frame beginning at the first base. CDR1 SGHNT and CDR2 YENEEA are derived from the germline V gene. The sequence was obtained from a human donor who had recovered from COVID-19. The sequenced material came from CD4+ T cells from blood, cultured in vitro. The chain uses TRBV11-3 and TRBJ1-1; no D gene can be assigned with confidence. The CDR3 region has the sequence CASSFGENTEAFF. The base sequence is TGTGCCAGCAGCTTCGGGGAGAACACTGAAGCTTTCTTT.